The 2 T cell receptor beta chains given below trace back to one sample, sequenced in a study of beta chain features in type 1 diabetes. Which antigens these TCRs recognize remains unknown. Findings and caveats of the study: Within each of all four CD4+ subsets, Type 1 diabetes patients had TCRB CDR3s that were moderately but significantly shorter.

Expressed TCRB transcripts were sequenced because the isolated RNA had all been reverse transcribed beforehand. Profiling relied on immunoSEQ multiplex PCR, and the TCRdb table lists in-frame clones only, not all of them. The sample comprises roughly 300,000 clones, approximately 9.9% of which are singletons, and roughly 0.99% rests with the top ten. Source material: central memory CD4+ T cells from blood. The receptors derive from a man in his thirties or forties with type 1 diabetes.

This clone occurred a few times. The chain uses TRBV5-4 and TRBJ2-7; the match to TRBD1 covers 8 bases. The V gene end was trimmed by 4 bases and the J gene end by 4 bases; junction bases not matched to a gene: 10. The CDR3 contains 15 residues. CDR1 and CDR2 (germline): SGHNT, YYREEE (reference sequence). CDR3 in amino acids: CASSPDREVVYEQYF. In nucleotides, the CDR3 is TGTGCCAGCAGCCCGGACAGGGAGGTAGTGTACGAGCAGTACTTC. The whole variable domain, remainder taken from reference TRBV5-4 and TRBJ2-7, is ETGVTQSPTHLIKTRGQQVTLRCSSQSGHNTVSWYQQALGQGPQFIFQYYREEENGRGNFPPRFSGLQFPNYSSELNVNALELDDSALYLCASSPDREVVYEQYFGPGTRLTVT.

In its sample, this clone was seen a few times. The chain employs TRBV11-2 and TRBJ2-5, with 7 nucleotides matching TRBD1. The germline gives CDR1 SGHAT, CDR2 FQNNGV. This CDR3 region has 15 residues. V lost 2 bases to trimming and J lost 5 bases; unmatched junction nucleotides: 8. The CDR3 nucleotides are TGTGCCAGCAGCTTATTATTCACAGGGGAGGAGACCCAGTACTTC. It codes for CASSLLFTGEETQYF.